The sequence of this T cell receptor beta chain was determined in a study of blood T cell repertoires in COVID-19. Study details: Recovery among Cohort 3 donors was established by two negative PCRs, clearance, or symptom resolution. Researchers got acute and convalescent COVID-19 samples from the United States, Italy and Spain.

Original analysis: Nucleated cell counts were estimated from reference gene primer amplification. The assay was immunoSEQ multiplex PCR, and TCRdb's table has in-frame clones only and misses some. The V and J calls and clone size were taken over from that table, and D and trimming were inferred from the DNA. The data hold roughly 160,000 clones, with 70% to 80% observed a single time. Researchers sorted participants into cohorts using their self-reported clinical history. What was sequenced was PBMCs or T cells enriched from blood (not recorded which). The origin of this receptor is a woman in her 70s in a cohort exposed to, infected with or recovered from COVID-19 (not recorded which).

Here the CDR3 reads CASSLGPGTPYNEQFF. The CDR3 DNA reads TGTGCCAGCAGCTTGGGTCCCGGGACTCCATACAATGAGCAGTTCTTC. J is TRBJ2-1 and V is TRBV7-3; D may be TRBD2 (6 bases). V was pared by 3 bases and J by 4 bases, with 16 bases between. This CDR3 comprises 16 residues. Germline CDR1 and CDR2: SGHTA and FQGTGA.